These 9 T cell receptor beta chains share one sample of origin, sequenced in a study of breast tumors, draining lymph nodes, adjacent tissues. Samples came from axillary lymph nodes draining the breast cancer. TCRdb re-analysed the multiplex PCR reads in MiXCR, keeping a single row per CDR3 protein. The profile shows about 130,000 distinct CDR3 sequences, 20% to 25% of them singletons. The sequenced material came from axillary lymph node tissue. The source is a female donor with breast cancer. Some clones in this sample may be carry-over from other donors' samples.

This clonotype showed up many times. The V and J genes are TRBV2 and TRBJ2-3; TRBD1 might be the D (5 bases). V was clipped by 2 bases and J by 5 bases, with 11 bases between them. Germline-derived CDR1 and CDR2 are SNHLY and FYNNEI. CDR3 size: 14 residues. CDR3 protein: CASSEQGTRDTQYF. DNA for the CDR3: TGTGCCAGCAGTGAACAGGGAACGAGAGATACGCAGTATTTT. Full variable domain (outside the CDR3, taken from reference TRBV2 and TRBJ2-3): EPEVTQTPSHQVTQMGQEVILRCVPISNHLYFYWYRQILGQKVEFLVSFYNNEISEKSEIFDDQFSVERPDGSNFTLKIRSTKLEDSAMYFCASSEQGTRDTQYFGPGTRLTVL.

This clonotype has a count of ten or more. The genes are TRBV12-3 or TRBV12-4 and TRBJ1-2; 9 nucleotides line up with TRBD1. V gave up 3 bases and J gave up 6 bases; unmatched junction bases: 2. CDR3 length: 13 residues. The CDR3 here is CASSFRDRDGYTF. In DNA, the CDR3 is TGTGCCAGCAGTTTCCGGGACAGGGATGGCTACACCTTC.

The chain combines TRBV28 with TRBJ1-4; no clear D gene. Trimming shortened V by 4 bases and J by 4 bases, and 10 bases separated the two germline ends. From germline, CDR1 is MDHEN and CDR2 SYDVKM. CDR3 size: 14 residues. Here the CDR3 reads CASSSVMFNEKLFF. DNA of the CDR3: TGTGCCAGCAGTTCCGTCATGTTTAATGAAAAACTGTTTTTT.

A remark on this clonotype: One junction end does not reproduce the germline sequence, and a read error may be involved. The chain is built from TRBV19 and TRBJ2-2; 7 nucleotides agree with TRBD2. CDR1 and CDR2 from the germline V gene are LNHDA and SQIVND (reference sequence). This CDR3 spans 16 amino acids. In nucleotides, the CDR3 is TGTACCAGTACCGGGCTAGCGGCAACGAACACCGGGGAGCTGTTTTTT. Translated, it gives CTSTGLAATNTGELFF.

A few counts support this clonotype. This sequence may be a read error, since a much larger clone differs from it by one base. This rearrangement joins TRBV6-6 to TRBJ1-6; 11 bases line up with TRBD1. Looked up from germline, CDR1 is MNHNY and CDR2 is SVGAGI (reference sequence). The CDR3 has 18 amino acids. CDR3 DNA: TGTGCCAGCAGACGCGGACAGGGGGCAGACTCCTATAATTCACCCCCCCACTTT. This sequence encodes CASRRGQGADSYNSPPHF.

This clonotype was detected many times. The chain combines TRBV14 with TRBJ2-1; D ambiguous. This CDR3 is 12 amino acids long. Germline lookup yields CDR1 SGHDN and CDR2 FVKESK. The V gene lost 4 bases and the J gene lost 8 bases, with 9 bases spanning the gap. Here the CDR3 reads CASSLSFYEQFF. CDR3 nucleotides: TGTGCCAGCAGCCTTAGTTTCTATGAGCAGTTCTTC.

DNA for the CDR3: TGCAGTGCTAGAGGACGGCTAACATCTGAAGCTTTCTTT. Protein: CSARGRLTSEAFF. The chain carries TRBV20-1 and TRBJ1-1; D gene ambiguous. The V gene's germline CDR1 is DFQATT and CDR2 SNEGSKA (reference sequence). This CDR3 has 13 amino acids. Trimming removed 1 base from V and 6 bases from J, with 12 bases in between.

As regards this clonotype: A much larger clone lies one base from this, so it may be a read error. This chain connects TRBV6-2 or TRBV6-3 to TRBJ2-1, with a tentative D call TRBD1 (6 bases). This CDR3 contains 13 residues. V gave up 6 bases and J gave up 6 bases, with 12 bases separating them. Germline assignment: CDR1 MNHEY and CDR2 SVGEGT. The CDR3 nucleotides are TGTGCCAGCAGAACAACAGGGCGCAATGAGCAGTTCTTC. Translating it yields CASRTTGRNEQFF.

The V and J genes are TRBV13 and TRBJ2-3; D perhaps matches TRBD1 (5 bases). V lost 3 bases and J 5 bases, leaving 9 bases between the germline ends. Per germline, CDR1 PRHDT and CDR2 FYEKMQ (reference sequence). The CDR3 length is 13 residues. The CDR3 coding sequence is TGTGCCAGCAGCTTTTCTCAGGGAGATACGCAGTATTTT. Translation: CASSFSQGDTQYF.